A selection of T cell receptor beta chains follows, all from one sample in a study of chemoradiotherapy in HPV16-positive cancers. Assay: immunoSEQ multiplex PCR; the TCRdb copy retains only in-frame clones and omits some. The repertoire has about 29,000 clones, 91% of them found once; the top ten carry less than 25%. Sequencing used blood, obtained from a patient who underwent chemoradiotherapy. The receptors stem from a human donor with HPV-associated anogenital cancer. CDR3s include the opening cysteine and the closing phenylalanine or tryptophan. The D gene is left open where the match is weak. Clone sizes are given selectively: once, few, many, or a class where the clone is expanded.

v_call	clone_size	d_call	j_call	cdr3_aa	cdr3_nt
TRBV6-6	-	-	TRBJ1-1	CASSRPLMTDNTEAFF	TGTGCCAGCAGTAGGCCGTTGATGACGGATAACACTGAAGCTTTCTTT
TRBV6-6	-	-	TRBJ2-1	CASSSDRIHNEQFF	TGTGCCAGCAGTTCCGACAGAATCCACAATGAGCAGTTCTTC
TRBV9	-	TRBD1	TRBJ2-3	CASSVGQGGTDTQYF	TGTGCCAGCAGCGTAGGACAGGGAGGCACAGATACGCAGTATTTT
TRBV6-5	-	-	TRBJ1-5	CASSYSYFRGDQPQHF	TGTGCCAGCAGTTACTCGTATTTCAGGGGCGATCAGCCCCAGCATTTT
TRBV7-8	-	-	TRBJ2-7	CASSSTGSYEQYF	TGTGCCAGCAGCTCGACGGGCTCCTACGAGCAGTACTTC
TRBV27	-	-	TRBJ2-5	CASSLGRRETQYF	TGTGCCAGCAGTTTAGGCAGGAGGGAGACCCAGTACTTC
TRBV9	once	-	TRBJ2-3	CASTGGSTDTQYF	TGTGCCAGTACTGGCGGGAGCACAGATACGCAGTATTTT
TRBV2	few	TRBD1	TRBJ2-2	CASLGQGQVGELFF	TGTGCCAGCTTAGGACAGGGACAGGTCGGGGAGCTGTTTTTT
TRBV7-8	-	-	TRBJ1-1	CASSLGAGMNTEAFF	TGTGCCAGCAGCTTAGGAGCGGGGATGAACACTGAAGCTTTCTTT
TRBV5-1	-	-	TRBJ1-1	CASSDTRGKKEAFF	TGCGCCAGCAGCGATACTAGGGGGAAAAAAGAAGCTTTCTTT
TRBV5-1	-	TRBD2	TRBJ2-1	CASSVYGASGNNEQFF	TGCGCCAGCAGCGTATACGGGGCTAGCGGGAACAATGAGCAGTTCTTC
TRBV5-6	-	TRBD2	TRBJ2-7	CASSFLPLAGPYEQYF	TGTGCCAGCAGCTTCCTCCCACTAGCGGGCCCCTACGAGCAGTACTTC
TRBV11-1	-	-	TRBJ2-2	CASSLGGMWSGELFF	TGTGCCAGCAGCTTAGGGGGGATGTGGTCCGGGGAGCTGTTTTTT
TRBV18	-	-	TRBJ2-5	CASSETPETQYF	TGTGCCAGCTCAGAAACCCCAGAGACCCAGTACTTC
TRBV4-2	-	-	TRBJ1-4	CASSQVRGTNEKLFF	TGTGCCAGCAGCCAAGTAAGAGGAACTAATGAAAAACTGTTTTTT
TRBV5-1	-	TRBD2	TRBJ2-1	CASRGGNEQFF	TGCGCCAGCAGGGGAGGGAATGAGCAGTTCTTC
TRBV28	-	TRBD1	TRBJ1-1	CASRLTGWDTEAFF	TGTGCCAGCAGGTTGACAGGGTGGGACACTGAAGCTTTCTTT
TRBV11-1	-	-	TRBJ1-4	CASSLGGRVHEKLFF	TGTGCCAGCAGCTTAGGAGGGCGGGTTCATGAAAAACTGTTTTTT
TRBV15	once	-	TRBJ2-7	CATSPGPGAGNEQYF	TGTGCCACCAGCCCAGGACCCGGCGCGGGGAACGAGCAGTACTTC
TRBV27	-	TRBD2	TRBJ2-2	CASSLSWPSGRAITGELFF	TGTGCCAGCAGTTTATCGTGGCCTAGCGGGAGGGCCATCACCGGGGAGCTGTTTTTT
TRBV10-3	once	TRBD2	TRBJ2-3	CAISDLGTSGRTDTQYF	TGTGCCATCAGTGATTTAGGGACTAGCGGGCGCACAGATACGCAGTATTTT
TRBV27	-	-	TRBJ2-7	CASRRSPPAYEQYF	TGTGCCAGCAGACGGAGCCCTCCCGCCTACGAGCAGTACTTC
TRBV4-1	-	-	TRBJ1-1	CASSQDSSESEAFF	TGCGCCAGCAGCCAAGATTCCTCGGAGTCTGAAGCTTTCTTT
TRBV5-8	-	TRBD1	TRBJ1-1	CASSHGQGAADTEAFF	TGTGCCAGCAGCCATGGACAGGGGGCCGCGGACACTGAAGCTTTCTTT
TRBV30	-	-	TRBJ2-6	CAWSVSLLANVLTF	TGTGCCTGGAGTGTCAGTTTGTTGGCCAACGTCCTGACTTTC
TRBV6-1	-	-	TRBJ1-5	CASSELDWRGFFIQPQHF	TGTGCCAGCAGTGAGTTAGATTGGAGAGGGTTTTTCATTCAGCCCCAGCATTTT
TRBV10-2	-	-	TRBJ1-6	CASTTGFGSPLHF	TGCGCCAGCACTACAGGGTTTGGTTCACCCCTCCACTTT
TRBV5-1	few	-	TRBJ1-1	CASSLGGPNTEAFF	TGCGCCAGCAGCTTGGGAGGCCCGAACACTGAAGCTTTCTTT
TRBV18	-	TRBD1	TRBJ2-2	CASSPPGQSFTGELFF	TGTGCCAGCTCACCTCCGGGACAGTCTTTCACCGGGGAGCTGTTTTTT
TRBV7-2	-	-	TRBJ1-1	CASSLGQNTEAFF	TGTGCCAGCAGCTTAGGACAGAACACTGAAGCTTTCTTT
TRBV2	-	-	TRBJ2-5	CASRTRQGPGGETQYF	TGTGCCAGCAGGACCCGACAGGGTCCAGGAGGGGAGACCCAGTACTTC
TRBV4-2	-	TRBD2	TRBJ2-1	CASSPAGVSYNEQFF	TGTGCCAGCAGCCCAGCGGGAGTCTCCTACAATGAGCAGTTCTTC
TRBV11-2	-	-	TRBJ2-2	CASRNPGGSGELFF	TGTGCCAGCAGAAACCCTGGGGGTTCCGGGGAGCTGTTTTTT
TRBV30	-	-	TRBJ2-3	CAWTPGGTDTQYF	TGTGCCTGGACTCCGGGCGGCACAGATACGCAGTATTTT
TRBV27	-	TRBD1	TRBJ2-2	CASSLWTGSGELFF	TGTGCCAGCAGTTTATGGACAGGCTCCGGGGAGCTGTTTTTT
TRBV6-5	-	-	TRBJ2-5	CASSFSTIQETQYF	TGTGCCAGCAGTTTCTCTACCATTCAAGAGACCCAGTACTTC
TRBV28	few	-	TRBJ2-3	CASSFLDTQYF	TGTGCCAGCAGTTTTTTAGATACGCAGTATTTT
TRBV27	-	-	TRBJ2-1	CASRTGTRVGNEQFF	TGTGCCAGCAGGACCGGGACACGCGTCGGAAATGAGCAGTTCTTC
TRBV5-1	-	-	TRBJ1-4	CASSLGGSEKLFF	TGCGCCAGCAGCTTAGGCGGTTCCGAAAAACTGTTTTTT
TRBV5-3	-	TRBD2	TRBJ2-7	CARSHLAGRGYEQYF	TGTGCCAGAAGCCACCTAGCGGGCCGTGGTTACGAGCAGTACTTC
TRBV18	-	-	TRBJ2-7	CASSPLYTTYEQYF	TGTGCCAGCTCACCACTTTATACCACCTACGAGCAGTACTTC
TRBV29-1	-	TRBD2	TRBJ2-7	CSGGLAGVEQYF	TGCAGCGGAGGACTAGCGGGAGTCGAGCAGTACTTC
TRBV4-3	-	-	TRBJ2-3	CASSQSGADTQYF	TGCGCCAGCAGCCAATCGGGGGCAGATACGCAGTATTTT
TRBV5-4	-	-	TRBJ2-7	CASSLAYSYEQYF	TGTGCCAGCAGCTTGGCATACTCCTACGAGCAGTACTTC
TRBV19	-	-	TRBJ1-5	CASSRTGSGSNQPQHF	TGTGCCAGTAGTAGAACAGGTAGTGGTAGCAATCAGCCCCAGCATTTT
TRBV7-2	-	-	TRBJ2-5	CASSFGGIQETQYF	TGTGCCAGCAGCTTCGGGGGAATCCAAGAGACCCAGTACTTC
TRBV2	-	-	TRBJ2-1	CASSEDRLNTNEQFF	TGTGCCAGCAGTGAAGACAGACTAAACACCAATGAGCAGTTCTTC
TRBV29-1	-	TRBD1	TRBJ1-1	CSVTGALNTEAFF	TGCAGCGTCACAGGGGCCTTGAACACTGAAGCTTTCTTT
TRBV6-6	-	-	TRBJ2-1	CASQGGGLQSYNEQFF	TGTGCCAGCCAAGGGGGGGGACTACAAAGCTACAATGAGCAGTTCTTC
TRBV5-4	-	TRBD1	TRBJ2-1	CASSLAFRGQGKDNEQFF	TGTGCCAGCAGCTTGGCATTCCGGGGACAGGGAAAGGACAATGAGCAGTTCTTC
TRBV5-6	-	-	TRBJ2-3	CASSWTSTDTQYF	TGTGCCAGCAGCTGGACTTCCACAGATACGCAGTATTTT
TRBV27	-	-	TRBJ2-7	CASSLSPSLAYEQYF	TGTGCCAGCAGTTTAAGCCCATCCTTAGCCTACGAGCAGTACTTC
TRBV5-5	once	-	TRBJ2-1	CASSFSAYNEQFF	TGTGCCAGCAGCTTTAGCGCCTACAATGAGCAGTTCTTC
TRBV6-5	-	-	TRBJ2-7	CASKGRGSSYEQYF	TGTGCCAGCAAGGGTAGAGGGTCTTCCTACGAGCAGTACTTC